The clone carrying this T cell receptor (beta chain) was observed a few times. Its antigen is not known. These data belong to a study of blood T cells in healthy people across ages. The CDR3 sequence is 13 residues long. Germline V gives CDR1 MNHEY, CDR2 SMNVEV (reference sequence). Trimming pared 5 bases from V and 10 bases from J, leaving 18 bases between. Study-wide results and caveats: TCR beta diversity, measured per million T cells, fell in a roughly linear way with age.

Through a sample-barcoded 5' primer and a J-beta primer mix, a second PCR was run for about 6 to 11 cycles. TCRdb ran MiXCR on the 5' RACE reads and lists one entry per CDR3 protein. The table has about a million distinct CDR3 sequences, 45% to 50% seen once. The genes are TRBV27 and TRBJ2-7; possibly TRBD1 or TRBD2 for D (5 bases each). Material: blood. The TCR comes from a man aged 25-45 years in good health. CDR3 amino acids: CASSRGVPDIQYF. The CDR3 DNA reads TGTGCCAGCAGTCGAGGGGTTCCCGATATTCAGTACTTC.